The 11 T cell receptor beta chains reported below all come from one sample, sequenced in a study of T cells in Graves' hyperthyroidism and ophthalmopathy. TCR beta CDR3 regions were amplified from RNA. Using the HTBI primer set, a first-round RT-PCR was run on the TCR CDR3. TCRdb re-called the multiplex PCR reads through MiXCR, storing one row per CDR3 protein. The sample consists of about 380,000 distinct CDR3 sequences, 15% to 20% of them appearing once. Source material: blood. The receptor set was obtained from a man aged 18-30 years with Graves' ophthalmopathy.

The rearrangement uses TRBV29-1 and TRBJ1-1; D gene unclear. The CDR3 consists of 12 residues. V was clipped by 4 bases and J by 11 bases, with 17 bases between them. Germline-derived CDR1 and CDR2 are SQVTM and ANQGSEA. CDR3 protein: CSVGEGRVQAFF. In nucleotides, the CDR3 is TGCAGCGTTGGTGAAGGTAGGGTTCAGGCTTTCTTT.

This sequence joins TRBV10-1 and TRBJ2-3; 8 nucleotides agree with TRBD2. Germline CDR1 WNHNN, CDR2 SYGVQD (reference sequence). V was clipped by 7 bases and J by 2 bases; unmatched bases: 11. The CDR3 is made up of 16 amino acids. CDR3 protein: CASTPAGDPITDTQYF. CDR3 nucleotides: TGCGCCAGCACCCCAGCGGGGGACCCAATCACAGATACGCAGTATTTT.

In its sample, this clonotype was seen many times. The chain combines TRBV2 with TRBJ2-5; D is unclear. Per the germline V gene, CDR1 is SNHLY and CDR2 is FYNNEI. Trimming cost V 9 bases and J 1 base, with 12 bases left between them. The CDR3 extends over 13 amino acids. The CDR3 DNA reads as TGTGCCAGTCTTAAAGGTATCCAAGAGACCCAGTACTTC. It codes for CASLKGIQETQYF.

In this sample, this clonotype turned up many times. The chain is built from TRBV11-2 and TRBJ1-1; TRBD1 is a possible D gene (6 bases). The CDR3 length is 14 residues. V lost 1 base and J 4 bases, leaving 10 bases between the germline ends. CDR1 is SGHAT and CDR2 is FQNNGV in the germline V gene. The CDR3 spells CASSLGRGGTEAFF. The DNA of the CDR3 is TGTGCCAGCAGCTTAGGGAGGGGGGGCACTGAAGCTTTCTTT.

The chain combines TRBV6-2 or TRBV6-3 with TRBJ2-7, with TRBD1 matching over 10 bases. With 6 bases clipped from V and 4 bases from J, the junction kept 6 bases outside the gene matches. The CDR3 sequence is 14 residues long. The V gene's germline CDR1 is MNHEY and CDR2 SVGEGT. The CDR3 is CASSTGTGVYEQYF. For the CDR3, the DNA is TGTGCCAGCAGCACCGGGACAGGGGTTTACGAGCAGTACTTC.

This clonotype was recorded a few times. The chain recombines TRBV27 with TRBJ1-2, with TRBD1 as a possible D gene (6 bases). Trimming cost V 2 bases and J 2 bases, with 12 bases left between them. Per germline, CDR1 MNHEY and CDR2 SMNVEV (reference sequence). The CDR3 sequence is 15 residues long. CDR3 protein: CASSLVGARNYGYTF. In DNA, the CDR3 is TGTGCCAGCAGTTTAGTGGGGGCGAGGAACTATGGCTACACCTTC.

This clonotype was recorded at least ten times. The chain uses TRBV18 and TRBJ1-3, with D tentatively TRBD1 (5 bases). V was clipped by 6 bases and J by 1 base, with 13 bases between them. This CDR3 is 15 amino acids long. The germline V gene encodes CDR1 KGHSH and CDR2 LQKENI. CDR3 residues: CASSPPGLSGNTIYF. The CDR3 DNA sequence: TGTGCCAGCTCCCCTCCGGGACTTTCTGGAAACACCATATATTTT.

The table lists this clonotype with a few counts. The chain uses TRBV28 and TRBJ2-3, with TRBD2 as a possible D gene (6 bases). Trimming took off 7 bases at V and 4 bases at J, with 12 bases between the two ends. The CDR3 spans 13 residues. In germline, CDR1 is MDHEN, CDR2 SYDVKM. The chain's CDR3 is CASKDGSADTQYF. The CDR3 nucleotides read TGTGCCAGCAAGGACGGGAGCGCAGATACGCAGTATTTT.

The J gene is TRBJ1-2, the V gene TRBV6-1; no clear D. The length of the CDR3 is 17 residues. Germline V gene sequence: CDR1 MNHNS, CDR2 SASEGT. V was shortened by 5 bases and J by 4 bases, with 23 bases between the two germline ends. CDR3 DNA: TGTGCCAGCAGTTTCATGGGGTCCCTTCACCAGATCTATGGCTACACCTTC. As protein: CASSFMGSLHQIYGYTF.

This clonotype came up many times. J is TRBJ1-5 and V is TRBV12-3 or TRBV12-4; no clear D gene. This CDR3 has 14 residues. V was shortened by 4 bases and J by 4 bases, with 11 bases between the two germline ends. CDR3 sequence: CASSYGLGNQPQHF. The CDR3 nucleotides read TGTGCCAGCAGTTACGGACTGGGGAATCAGCCCCAGCATTTT.

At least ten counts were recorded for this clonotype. CDR3 region: CASSSFVPGPVSYEQYF. The CDR3, as DNA: TGTGCCAGCAGCTCTTTTGTTCCGGGACCGGTCTCCTACGAGCAGTACTTC. V usage is TRBV7-9 and J usage is TRBJ2-7, with D perhaps given as TRBD1 or TRBD2 (5 bases each). Germline assignment: CDR1 SEHNR and CDR2 FQNEAQ (reference sequence). The V end lost 4 bases, the J end lost 0 bases, and 19 bases lay between the germline ends. This CDR3 is built from 17 residues. The complete variable domain, with remaining parts taken from reference TRBV7-9 and TRBJ2-7, reads DTGVSQNPRHKITKRGQNVTFRCDPISEHNRLYWYRQTLGQGPEFLTYFQNEAQLEKSRLLSDRFSAERPKGSFSTLEIQRTEQGDSAMYLCASSSFVPGPVSYEQYFGPGTRLTVT.